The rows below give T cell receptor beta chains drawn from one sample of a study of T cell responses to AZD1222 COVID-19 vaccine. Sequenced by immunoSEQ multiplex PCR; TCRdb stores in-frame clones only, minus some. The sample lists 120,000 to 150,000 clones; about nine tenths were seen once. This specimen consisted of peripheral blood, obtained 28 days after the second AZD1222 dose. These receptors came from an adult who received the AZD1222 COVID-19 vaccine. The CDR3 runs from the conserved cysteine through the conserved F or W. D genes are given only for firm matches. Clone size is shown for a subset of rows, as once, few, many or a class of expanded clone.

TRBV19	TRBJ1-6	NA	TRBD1	CASVSDRSNSPLHF	TGTGCTAGCGTCTCGGACAGGTCTAATTCACCCCTCCACTTT
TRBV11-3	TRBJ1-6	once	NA	CATYGLGRSSPLHF	TGTGCCACCTATGGTTTGGGGAGGAGCTCACCCCTCCACTTT
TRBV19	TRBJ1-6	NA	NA	CASSLGGVESPLHF	TGTGCCAGTAGTCTGGGTGGAGTCGAATCACCCCTCCACTTT
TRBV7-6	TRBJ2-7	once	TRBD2	CASSLLPILAGVENEQYF	TGTGCCAGCAGCTTACTGCCAATCCTAGCGGGAGTTGAGAACGAGCAGTACTTC
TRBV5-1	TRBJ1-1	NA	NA	CASSPTPLGTEAFF	TGCGCCAGCAGCCCGACACCCCTCGGGACTGAAGCTTTCTTT
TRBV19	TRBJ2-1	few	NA	CASSAWGNNEQFF	TGTGCCAGTAGTGCGTGGGGAAACAATGAGCAGTTCTTC
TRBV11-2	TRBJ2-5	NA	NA	CASSLLAGSGQETQYF	TGTGCCAGCAGCCTCTTGGCCGGGAGCGGCCAAGAGACCCAGTACTTC
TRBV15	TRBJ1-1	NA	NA	CATSRDRASNTEAFF	TGTGCCACCAGCAGAGATAGGGCTTCGAACACTGAAGCTTTCTTT
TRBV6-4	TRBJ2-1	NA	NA	CASSKGEGREQFF	TGTGCCAGCTCCAAGGGGGAGGGACGGGAGCAGTTCTTC
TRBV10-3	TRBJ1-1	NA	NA	CAIRQDSPEAFF	TGTGCCATTCGACAGGATTCTCCTGAAGCTTTCTTT
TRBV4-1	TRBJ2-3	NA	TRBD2	CASSQEGGRGDTQYF	TGCGCCAGCAGCCAAGAAGGCGGGAGGGGGGATACGCAGTATTTT
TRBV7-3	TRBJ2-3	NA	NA	CASSSGATDTQYF	TGTGCCAGCAGTTCCGGGGCCACAGATACGCAGTATTTT
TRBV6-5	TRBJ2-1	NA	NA	CASSYGGATYNEQFF	TGTGCCAGCTCATATGGCGGGGCTACCTACAATGAGCAGTTCTTC
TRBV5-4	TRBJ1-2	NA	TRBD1	CASSLELGGAARGYTF	TGTGCCAGCAGCTTGGAACTAGGGGGCGCAGCTAGGGGCTACACCTTC
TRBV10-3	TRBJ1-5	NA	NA	CAISGPNQPQHF	TGTGCCATCAGTGGGCCGAATCAGCCCCAGCATTTT
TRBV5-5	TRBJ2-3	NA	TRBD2	CASSPGLAHRTDTQYF	TGTGCCAGCAGCCCGGGACTAGCTCACAGGACAGATACGCAGTATTTT
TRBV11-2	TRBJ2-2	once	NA	CASTFEHPNTGELFF	TGTGCCAGCACCTTCGAACACCCGAACACCGGGGAGCTGTTTTTT
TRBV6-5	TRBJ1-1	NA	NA	CASIITGGRNTEAFF	TGTGCCAGCATTATTACAGGAGGTAGAAACACTGAAGCTTTCTTT
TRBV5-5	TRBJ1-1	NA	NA	CASSLFPSLSAEAFF	TGTGCCAGCAGCTTGTTTCCGAGTCTGAGCGCTGAAGCTTTCTTT
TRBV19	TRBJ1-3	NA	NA	CASSLRGAVGNTIYF	TGTGCCAGTAGTCTCCGGGGTGCTGTGGGAAACACCATATATTTT
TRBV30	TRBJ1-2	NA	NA	CAWSVARGANYGYTF	TGTGCCTGGAGTGTAGCCCGGGGGGCGAACTATGGCTACACCTTC
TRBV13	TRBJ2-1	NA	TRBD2	CASSQPTSGRAGSYNEQFF	TGTGCCAGCAGCCAACCGACTAGCGGGAGGGCCGGCTCCTACAATGAGCAGTTCTTC
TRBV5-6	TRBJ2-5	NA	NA	CASSLERVVKTQYF	TGTGCCAGCAGCTTGGAAAGGGTTGTAAAGACCCAGTACTTC
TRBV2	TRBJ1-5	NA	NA	CASRDIPGNQPQHF	TGTGCCAGCAGAGACATCCCCGGCAATCAGCCCCAGCATTTT
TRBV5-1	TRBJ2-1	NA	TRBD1	CASSPTPDRAYNEQFF	TGCGCCAGCAGCCCGACCCCGGACAGGGCCTACAATGAGCAGTTCTTC
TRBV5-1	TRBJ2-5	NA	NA	CASKLQGPSEETQYF	TGCGCCAGTAAATTACAGGGCCCCTCCGAAGAGACCCAGTACTTC
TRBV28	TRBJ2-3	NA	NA	CASRGRDTDTQYF	TGTGCCAGCCGGGGCAGGGACACAGATACGCAGTATTTT
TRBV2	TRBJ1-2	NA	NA	CASSELAGIDGYTF	TGTGCCAGCAGTGAACTGGCAGGGATTGATGGCTACACCTTC
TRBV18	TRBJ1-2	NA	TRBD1	CASEAGTGGYGYTF	TGTGCCAGCGAGGCCGGGACAGGTGGCTATGGCTACACCTTC
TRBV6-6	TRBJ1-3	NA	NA	CASSRPNSGNTIYF	TGTGCCAGCTCGAGACCGAACTCTGGAAACACCATATATTTT
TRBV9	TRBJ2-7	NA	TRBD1	CASSVTGTGDSYEQYF	TGTGCCAGCAGCGTTACCGGGACAGGTGACTCCTACGAGCAGTACTTC